The 32 T cell receptor beta chains in this list originate from one sample, sequenced in a study of vaccination effects on CD4 cells after COVID-19. Sequencing used immunoSEQ multiplex PCR; TCRdb keeps in-frame clones, though not all of them. This sample yields 30,000 to 40,000 clones, of which 55% to 75% are seen a single time; about 12% belongs to the top ten. Peptide-pool stimulation followed by sequencing identified expanded antigen-specific CD4+ clonotypes in the ViraFEST assay. It was after approximately 11 days of culture that CD4+ T cells were isolated. Each participant received a vaccine that was either BNT162b2 or mRNA-1273, given as two doses. No antigen has been identified for these receptors. The sequences come from CD4+ T cells from PBMCs cultured with HCoV-229E spike peptides, collected after COVID-19 vaccination. The source is a human donor who received a COVID-19 vaccine.

The CDR3 bases are TGTGCCAGCAGCATGGGACTAGCGGGAGCCCCGAATACGCAGTATTTT. Translation: CASSMGLAGAPNTQYF. The chain is built from TRBV11-2 and TRBJ2-3; 14 positions agree with TRBD2. CDR3 length: 16 amino acids. Germline assignment: CDR1 SGHAT and CDR2 FQNNGV. The V segment lost 5 bases and the J segment 7 bases; nucleotides outside the gene matches: 8.

This clone was recorded a few times. CDR3 coding DNA: TGTGCCAGCAGTGAGTGGGGCTCGGGTCAGCCCCAGCATTTT. It specifies CASSEWGSGQPQHF. The chain employs TRBV6-4 and TRBJ1-5; the D gene is possibly TRBD1 (5 bases). Germline V gives CDR1 MRHNA, CDR2 SNTAGT. V was clipped by 3 bases and J by 6 bases, with 12 bases between them. The CDR3 is made up of 14 amino acids.

The rearrangement links TRBV11-2 to TRBJ2-2, with 8 bases aligning to TRBD2. Germline V CDR1 and CDR2: SGHAT, FQNNGV. After removal of 0 bases from V and 2 bases from J, the junction contained 8 bases not matched to a gene. This CDR3 spans 18 amino acids. CDR3 sequence reads: CASSLDFSWTSNTGELFF. CDR3 nucleotide sequence: TGTGCCAGCAGCTTAGATTTTAGTTGGACTAGCAACACCGGGGAGCTGTTTTTT.

This chain connects TRBV2 to TRBJ2-7; a possible D gene is TRBD1 (5 bases). Germline V gives CDR1 SNHLY, CDR2 FYNNEI. The CDR3 is 12 residues long. The V end lost 6 bases, the J end lost 5 bases, and 11 bases lay between the germline ends. CDR3 in amino acids: CASRGEGDEQYF. The DNA of the CDR3 is TGTGCCAGCAGGGGCGAAGGGGACGAGCAGTACTTC. The full variable domain, in which reference TRBV2 and TRBJ2-7 provide the parts outside the CDR3, is EPEVTQTPSHQVTQMGQEVILRCVPISNHLYFYWYRQILGQKVEFLVSFYNNEISEKSEIFDDQFSVERPDGSNFTLKIRSTKLEDSAMYFCASRGEGDEQYFGPGTRLTVT.

This clone has just a few counts. The chain is built from TRBV10-1 and TRBJ2-3; TRBD1 agrees at 9 bases. Trimming removed 3 bases from V and 1 base from J; junction bases left unmatched: 2. Germline CDR1 WNHNN, CDR2 SYGVQD (reference sequence). The CDR3 runs 15 residues. CDR3 protein: CASSDRTGGTDTQYF. As DNA, the CDR3 is TGCGCCAGCAGTGACCGGACAGGGGGCACAGATACGCAGTATTTT.

This sequence joins TRBV6-1 and TRBJ2-3; maybe TRBD2 (6 bases). Germline V CDR1 and CDR2: MNHNS, SASEGT. V was trimmed by 3 bases and J by 1 base, leaving 11 bases between them. The CDR3 contains 15 residues. The CDR3 sequence: CASSDGGPRTDTQYF. The CDR3 DNA follows: TGTGCCAGCAGTGACGGGGGTCCTCGCACAGATACGCAGTATTTT.

This sequence joins TRBV3-1 (or the pseudogene TRBV3-2) and TRBJ2-3; TRBD2 matches at 7 bases. Germline CDR1 is LGHDT and CDR2 is YNNKEL (reference sequence). V was pared by 4 bases and J by 2 bases, with 9 bases of the junction left unmatched. This CDR3 comprises 16 residues. DNA of the CDR3: TGTGCCAGCAGCCCCCTGGGACTATTTCCCACAGATACGCAGTATTTT. This sequence encodes CASSPLGLFPTDTQYF.

The chain is built from TRBV6-6 and TRBJ2-7, with D perhaps being TRBD1 or TRBD2 (5 bases each). Trimming cost V 0 bases and J 6 bases, with 15 bases left between them. CDR3 length equals 15 residues. Looked up from germline, CDR1 is MNHNY and CDR2 is SVGAGI (reference sequence). For the CDR3, the DNA is TGTGCCAGCAGTTACTCCATGGGACGGTCTGGCGAGCAGTACTTC. Encoded protein: CASSYSMGRSGEQYF.

The V and J genes are TRBV9 and TRBJ1-4; D might be TRBD1 (5 bases). The CDR3 extends over 14 amino acids. The germline CDR1 and CDR2 sequences are SGDLS and YYNGEE. V lost 1 base and J 6 bases, leaving 10 bases between the germline ends. The CDR3 DNA sequence: TGTGCCAGCAGCGTAAGACAGAAAGATGAAAAACTGTTTTTT. Translating it yields CASSVRQKDEKLFF. Drawing the rest from reference TRBV9 and TRBJ1-4, the complete variable domain is DSGVTQTPKHLITATGQRVTLRCSPRSGDLSVYWYQQSLDQGLQFLIQYYNGEERAKGNILERFSAQQFPDLHSELNLSSLELGDSALYFCASSVRQKDEKLFFGSGTQLSVL.

This clone was counted only a few times. The chain employs TRBV7-8 and TRBJ1-2, with TRBD1 matching 9 bases. J lost 4 bases, V lost 4 bases, and 1 base had no gene match. This CDR3 has 13 residues. Per germline, CDR1 SGHVS and CDR2 FQNEAQ. The CDR3: CASSSTGGYGYTF. In DNA form, the CDR3 reads TGTGCCAGCAGCTCGACAGGGGGCTATGGCTACACCTTC.

The chain employs TRBV25-1 and TRBJ2-7, with 8 bases fitting TRBD2. There are 16 residues in the CDR3. V lost 8 bases, J lost 6 bases, and 18 bases stayed unmatched. Germline V gives CDR1 MGHDK, CDR2 SYGVNS. The CDR3 bases are TGTGCCAGCTCCGCCCTGACCGGGACCCTAGCGGGCGAGCAGTACTTC. It encodes CASSALTGTLAGEQYF.

J is TRBJ1-2 and V is TRBV6-5, with 8 positions matching TRBD1. The CDR3 covers 12 residues. The germline V gene encodes CDR1 MNHEY and CDR2 SVGAGI. V was clipped by 7 bases and J by 5 bases; unmatched bases: 3. CDR3 nucleotides: TGTGCCAGCACGCGGACAGGGTATGGCTACACCTTC. Its protein product is CASTRTGYGYTF.

The gene calls are TRBV27 and TRBJ1-2; D is ambiguous. CDR1 is MNHEY, CDR2 SMNVEV, per germline (reference sequence). The CDR3 extends over 13 amino acids. V lost 5 bases, J lost 4 bases, and 11 bases lay in between. CDR3 in amino acids: CASSRELGYGYTF. DNA of the CDR3: TGTGCCAGCAGTCGGGAGTTAGGCTATGGCTACACCTTC.

The chain employs TRBV2 and TRBJ2-1, with 9 bases fitting TRBD1. Unmatched junction bases numbered 2, after V lost 3 bases and J lost 2 bases. The CDR3 runs to 15 residues. Germline V lookup: CDR1 SNHLY, CDR2 FYNNEI. The CDR3 region is CASSDGQGTYNEQFF. The DNA of the CDR3 is TGTGCCAGCAGTGACGGACAGGGGACCTACAATGAGCAGTTCTTC.

The chain recombines TRBV29-1 with TRBJ2-7; the D is unclear. Germline CDR1 reads SQVTM; CDR2 reads ANQGSEA. The V gene lost 4 bases and the J gene lost 4 bases, with 8 bases spanning the gap. The CDR3 length is 11 residues. CDR3 DNA sequence: TGCAGCGTTGCGGACGGTTACGAGCAGTACTTC. Residues: CSVADGYEQYF.

The rearrangement uses TRBV3-1 (or the pseudogene TRBV3-2) and TRBJ2-7; D may be TRBD2 (5 bases). CDR1 and CDR2 (germline): LGHDT, YNNKEL (reference sequence). V lost 1 base, J lost 6 bases, and 13 bases lay in between. This CDR3 comprises 14 residues. CDR3 nucleotides: TGTGCCAGCAGCCAAGGGAGGACGCGTGGCGAGCAGTACTTC. The encoded protein is CASSQGRTRGEQYF.

CDR3 residues: CASSPRAPGELFF. The CDR3 DNA follows: TGTGCCAGCTCACCACGCGCCCCCGGGGAGCTGTTTTTT. The V and J genes are TRBV18 and TRBJ2-2; D not resolved. The CDR3 length is 13 residues. In germline, CDR1 is KGHSH, CDR2 LQKENI. Trimming removed 1 base from V and 6 bases from J, with 6 bases in between.

This chain links TRBV3-1 (or the pseudogene TRBV3-2) with TRBJ2-7; 11 bases match TRBD2. The germline V gene has CDR1 LGHDT and CDR2 YNNKEL (reference sequence). The CDR3 is made up of 15 amino acids. The trim removed 8 bases at V and 7 bases at J, leaving 13 bases unmatched. CDR3 protein: CASGGLAGGNREQYF. The CDR3 DNA follows: TGTGCCAGCGGCGGGCTAGCGGGAGGTAATAGGGAGCAGTACTTC.

The V and J genes are TRBV3-1 (or the pseudogene TRBV3-2) and TRBJ1-5; D remains ambiguous. CDR1 and CDR2 from the germline V gene are LGHDT and YNNKEL (reference sequence). The CDR3 loop spans 12 amino acids. Trimming took 0 bases from V and 7 from J, leaving 4 bases between them. The CDR3 spells CASSQDQQPQHF. In DNA form, the CDR3 reads TGTGCCAGCAGCCAAGATCAACAGCCCCAGCATTTT.

The genes are TRBV6-5 and TRBJ2-7, with TRBD1 matching over 9 bases. The ends lost 7 bases at V and 5 bases at J; junction bases unmatched: 9. CDR3 length equals 14 residues. Germline CDR1 MNHEY, CDR2 SVGAGI. The CDR3 DNA reads as TGTGCCAGCAAACAGGGGGCATTCGGGGACGAGCAGTACTTC. Protein product: CASKQGAFGDEQYF.

This clone was detected only once. This chain connects TRBV6-5 to TRBJ1-6; possible D gene TRBD1, 5 bases. V was cut by 4 bases and J by 7 bases, with 17 bases left in between. The CDR3 has 16 amino acids. Germline loops: CDR1 MNHEY, CDR2 SVGAGI. CDR3 nucleotides: TGTGCCAGCAGTTTTGAGGCACCGTGGGGGAATTCACCCCTCCACTTT. Translated: CASSFEAPWGNSPLHF.

This sequence joins TRBV5-1 and TRBJ2-1; TRBD1 might be the D (5 bases). The germline V gene has CDR1 SGHRS and CDR2 YFSETQ. This CDR3 is built from 14 residues. Trimming cost V 1 base and J 8 bases, with 13 bases left between them. In DNA, the CDR3 is TGCGCCAGCAGCTTGACCACACAGGTCGATGAGCAGTTCTTC. Translation: CASSLTTQVDEQFF.

The chain employs TRBV20-1 and TRBJ2-7; no reliable D call. The CDR3 totals 11 residues. The germline gives CDR1 DFQATT, CDR2 SNEGSKA (reference sequence). V lost 0 bases and J 4 bases, leaving 4 bases between the germline ends. CDR3: CSARDEYEQYF. CDR3 nucleotide sequence: TGCAGTGCTAGAGATGAGTACGAGCAGTACTTC.

This chain joins TRBV3-1 (or the pseudogene TRBV3-2) and TRBJ2-7; D remains ambiguous. Trimming pared 1 base from V and 3 bases from J, leaving 22 bases between. Germline loops: CDR1 LGHDT, CDR2 YNNKEL (reference sequence). The CDR3 is made up of 18 amino acids. In DNA form, the CDR3 reads TGTGCCAGCAGCCAAGCAACCTTTTACTACAGTAGCCGCTACGAGCAGTACTTC. Translated: CASSQATFYYSSRYEQYF.

This clone was observed a few times. The chain combines TRBV12-3 or TRBV12-4 with TRBJ1-5; no clear D. With 3 bases removed from V and 5 bases from J, the gap between germline ends came to 8 bases. This CDR3 is 13 amino acids long. Here the CDR3 DNA reads TGTGCCAGCAGTTTTAATGAATATCAGCCCCAGCATTTT. Translated, it gives CASSFNEYQPQHF.

The chain is built from TRBV6-6 and TRBJ2-1; the D call may be TRBD1 or TRBD2 (6 bases each). This CDR3 comprises 14 residues. Germline V gene lookup returns CDR1 MNHNY and CDR2 SVGAGI (reference sequence). V was shortened by 2 bases and J by 7 bases, with 12 bases between the two germline ends. Here the CDR3 reads CASSYGQGRNEQFF. CDR3 nucleotides: TGTGCCAGCAGTTACGGTCAGGGGAGGAATGAGCAGTTCTTC.

The chain couples TRBV5-1 to TRBJ2-5, with a tentative D call TRBD2 (6 bases). The CDR3 is made up of 15 amino acids. V was pared by 1 base and J by 4 bases, with 14 bases between. CDR1 SGHRS and CDR2 YFSETQ come from the germline V gene. Here the CDR3 reads CASSLNQGGLETQYF. The CDR3 DNA sequence: TGCGCCAGCAGCTTGAACCAGGGAGGTTTAGAGACCCAGTACTTC.

This clone was recorded a few times. This rearrangement joins TRBV4-1 to TRBJ1-5; 9 bases fit TRBD1. Germline V CDR1 and CDR2: MGHRA, YSYEKL. V was pared by 1 base and J by 6 bases, with 4 bases of the junction left unmatched. This CDR3 is built from 15 residues. CDR3 protein: CASSQGRTGVQPQHF. For the CDR3, the DNA is TGCGCCAGCAGCCAAGGCCGGACAGGGGTTCAGCCCCAGCATTTT.

The V gene is TRBV6-5, the J gene TRBJ2-3; 10 positions agree with TRBD2. In germline, CDR1 is MNHEY, CDR2 SVGAGI. The V gene end was trimmed by 6 bases and the J gene end by 2 bases; junction bases not matched to a gene: 2. The CDR3 has 14 residues. The CDR3 reads CASSGLAVTDTQYF. For the CDR3, the DNA is TGTGCCAGCAGCGGACTAGCGGTCACAGATACGCAGTATTTT.

The CDR3: CASSQVGDRAHEQYF. The CDR3 DNA reads as TGCGCCAGCAGCCAAGTAGGGGACAGGGCCCACGAGCAGTACTTC. The V gene is TRBV4-1, the J gene TRBJ2-7; TRBD1 matches at 9 bases. This CDR3 has 15 residues. Germline V gives CDR1 MGHRA, CDR2 YSYEKL. The V segment lost 1 base and the J segment 5 bases; nucleotides outside the gene matches: 6.

The V call is TRBV9, the J call TRBJ2-3; unclear D gene. The CDR3 extends over 14 amino acids. V lost 2 bases and J lost 2, with 9 bases in between. CDR1 is SGDLS and CDR2 is YYNGEE in the germline V gene. This CDR3 reads CASSVRLDTDTQYF. The CDR3 DNA reads as TGTGCCAGCAGCGTCCGTCTTGACACAGATACGCAGTATTTT.

The CDR3 loop reads CASRSVAFGELFF. The CDR3 coding sequence is TGTGCCAGCAGATCTGTAGCGTTCGGGGAGCTGTTTTTT. V usage is TRBV6-6 and J usage is TRBJ2-2, with a possible D match to TRBD2 (5 bases). This CDR3 is built from 13 residues. CDR1 is MNHNY, CDR2 SVGAGI, per germline (reference sequence). The V end was cut by 6 bases, the J end by 7 bases, with 12 bases between.